One and the same sample provided the 8 T cell receptor beta chains below, sequenced in a study of post-analysis software for immune sequencing data. Their antigen targets remain unknown. Prepared TCR beta cDNA libraries contained unique molecular identifiers. TCRdb processed the PCR reads anew with MiXCR; each CDR3 protein has one entry. Of hundreds of thousands of distinct CDR3 sequences in the sample, about 27% were seen once. Points from the study as a whole: In patients, about five TRBV segments were more frequent than in controls, with TRBV5-6, TRBV5-1 and TRBV20-1 among them.

Sequenced input: blood. Source of these receptors: a girl aged 10 to 17 with multiple sclerosis.

This clonotype was observed a handful of times. This chain links TRBV2 with TRBJ2-5; D may be TRBD1 (5 bases). V was cut by 4 bases and J by 3 bases, with 12 bases left in between. The V gene's germline CDR1 is SNHLY and CDR2 FYNNEI. The CDR3 has 14 residues. CDR3 coding DNA: TGTGCCAGCAGTGCGACAGAGGAAAAAGAGACCCAGTACTTC. Protein: CASSATEEKETQYF.

This sequence joins TRBV5-1 and TRBJ1-1; D remains ambiguous. This CDR3 contains 17 residues. V lost 0 bases and J lost 1, with 16 bases in between. CDR1 and CDR2 (germline): SGHRS, YFSETQ. The CDR3: CASSLEVAGRPNTEAFF. Here the CDR3 DNA reads TGCGCCAGCAGCTTGGAAGTAGCGGGCAGACCGAACACTGAAGCTTTCTTT.

This clonotype occurred a few times. The chain is built from TRBV20-1 and TRBJ2-7; TRBD2 is a possible D gene (5 bases). CDR3 length equals 14 residues. V shed 6 bases and J shed 3 bases, with 18 bases lying between them. Germline V gene lookup returns CDR1 DFQATT and CDR2 SNEGSKA (reference sequence). The DNA of the CDR3 is TGCAGTGCCGCCCGTTTTCCCGAGGGCTACGAGCAGTACTTC. Residues: CSAARFPEGYEQYF.

V usage is TRBV29-1 and J usage is TRBJ1-2, with D perhaps TRBD1 (6 bases). V shed 7 bases and J shed 4 bases, with 19 bases lying between them. CDR3 size: 14 residues. The V gene's germline CDR1 is SQVTM and CDR2 ANQGSEA. This CDR3 is CSARGRWGLYGYTF. For the CDR3, the DNA is TGCAGCGCCCGGGGGCGCTGGGGCCTCTATGGCTACACCTTC.

The chain joins TRBV7-2 to TRBJ2-3; D possibly corresponds to TRBD1 (6 bases). V was shortened by 6 bases and J by 4 bases, with 23 bases between the two germline ends. From germline, CDR1 is SGHTA and CDR2 FQGNSA. The CDR3 runs to 17 residues. DNA of the CDR3: TGTGCCAGCAGTTATCCCCAGGGGCTAGTTGGCGCAGATACGCAGTATTTT. Translating gives CASSYPQGLVGADTQYF.

The chain links TRBV12-3 or TRBV12-4 to TRBJ1-1; D is unresolved. The CDR3 is made up of 19 amino acids. The ends were cut back, 0 bases at V and 1 base at J, with 21 bases in the middle. CDR3 residues: CASSLAFQVALERNTEAFF. CDR3 DNA: TGTGCCAGCAGTTTAGCGTTTCAAGTCGCCCTGGAGAGGAACACTGAAGCTTTCTTT.

Regarding this clonotype: A much larger clone differs by one base, so this may be a read error. The V call is TRBV4-1, the J call TRBJ2-7; D is uncertain. This CDR3 region has 12 residues. Germline CDR1 is MGHRA and CDR2 is YSYEKL. V was cut by 1 base and J by 7 bases, with 8 bases left in between. The CDR3 region has the DNA TGCGCCAGCAGCCAAGTTCGTAATGAGCAGTACTTC. Translated, it gives CASSQVRNEQYF.

The chain combines TRBV4-3 with TRBJ2-1; 10 bases map to TRBD2. The CDR3 is made up of 14 amino acids. V gave up 3 bases and J gave up 9 bases; unmatched junction bases: 5. Per the germline V gene, CDR1 is LGHNA and CDR2 is YSLEER. The CDR3 region has the DNA TGCGCCAGCAGCCACCTGGGACTAGCGCCTGAGCAGTTCTTC. Amino acid sequence: CASSHLGLAPEQFF.